This is a list of T cell receptor beta chains from one sample in a study of OX40 agonist ivuxolimab in advanced cancers. Clones were read by immunoSEQ multiplex PCR, and TCRdb kept only the in-frame ones, dropping some. The sample holds more than 65,000 clones, 88% seen once. Sequenced material: CD4+ or CD8+ T cells sorted from blood, taken in a trial of the OX40 agonist ivuxolimab. All receptors derive from an adult with an advanced solid tumor such as melanoma, head and neck, liver or kidney cancer. The CDR3 runs from the conserved cysteine through the conserved F or W. A D gene is named only where the DNA matches it firmly. Part of the rows lack a size; the others show once, few, many or a class for expanded clones.

d_gene	len	abundance	v_gene	j_gene	CDR3nt	CDR3aa
TRBD1	13	NA	TRBV28	TRBJ1-2	TGTGCCAGCAGCTACAGGGGAGGGGAAGGCTACACCTTC	CASSYRGGEGYTF
NA	19	NA	TRBV6-8	TRBJ2-1	TGTGCCAGCAGTTACTCGAGGGGGGTCGAGGCTAGCTCCTACAATGAGCAGTTCTTC	CASSYSRGVEASSYNEQFF
TRBD1	13	few	TRBV2	TRBJ1-1	TGTGCCAGCAGTGAACAGGGGGCAAGTGAAGCTTTCTTT	CASSEQGASEAFF
NA	14	NA	TRBV5-6	TRBJ2-7	TGTGCCAGCAAAACCAGGTGGAGCTCCTACGAGCAGTACTTC	CASKTRWSSYEQYF
NA	15	NA	TRBV27	TRBJ2-5	TGTGCCAGCAGACCGGGGGTAGCGCGGCAAGAGACCCAGTACTTC	CASRPGVARQETQYF
TRBD2	19	NA	TRBV19	TRBJ2-7	TGTGCCAGTAGTCCCCCTCAGCGGGAGGGCCGAATGTTCTCCTACGAGCAGTACTTC	CASSPPQREGRMFSYEQYF
NA	13	NA	TRBV10-3	TRBJ2-1	TGTGCCACTTCCCCCGAGAGGGGGAATGAGCAGTTCTTC	CATSPERGNEQFF
NA	11	NA	TRBV20-1	TRBJ1-1	TGCGGCGCCCCAGTGAACACTGAAGCTTTCTTT	CGAPVNTEAFF
TRBD2	14	NA	TRBV19	TRBJ2-1	TGTGCCAGTAGTCGTAGCGGGAGGGGTAATGAGCAGTTCTTC	CASSRSGRGNEQFF
NA	14	NA	TRBV6-1	TRBJ2-3	TGTGCCAGCAGTGTTGGCTATTCCACAGATACGCAGTATTTT	CASSVGYSTDTQYF
TRBD1	16	NA	TRBV5-6	TRBJ2-3	TGTGCCAGCAGCTTGGCGGCGGGACAGGGCACAGATACGCAGTATTTT	CASSLAAGQGTDTQYF
NA	15	NA	TRBV28	TRBJ1-5	TGTGCCAGCAGATTGGGGGCCTTTGGCAATCAGCCCCAGCATTTT	CASRLGAFGNQPQHF
NA	12	NA	TRBV6-6	TRBJ2-5	TGTGCCAGCAGTTACGAACGAGAGACCCAGTACTTC	CASSYERETQYF
NA	13	NA	TRBV10-3	TRBJ1-5	TGTGCCTGTGACGAGGGGGGGAACCAGCCCCAGCATTTT	CACDEGGNQPQHF
NA	12	NA	TRBV28	TRBJ2-3	TGTGCCAGCAGCTCCCCGGGGGATACGCAGTATTTT	CASSSPGDTQYF